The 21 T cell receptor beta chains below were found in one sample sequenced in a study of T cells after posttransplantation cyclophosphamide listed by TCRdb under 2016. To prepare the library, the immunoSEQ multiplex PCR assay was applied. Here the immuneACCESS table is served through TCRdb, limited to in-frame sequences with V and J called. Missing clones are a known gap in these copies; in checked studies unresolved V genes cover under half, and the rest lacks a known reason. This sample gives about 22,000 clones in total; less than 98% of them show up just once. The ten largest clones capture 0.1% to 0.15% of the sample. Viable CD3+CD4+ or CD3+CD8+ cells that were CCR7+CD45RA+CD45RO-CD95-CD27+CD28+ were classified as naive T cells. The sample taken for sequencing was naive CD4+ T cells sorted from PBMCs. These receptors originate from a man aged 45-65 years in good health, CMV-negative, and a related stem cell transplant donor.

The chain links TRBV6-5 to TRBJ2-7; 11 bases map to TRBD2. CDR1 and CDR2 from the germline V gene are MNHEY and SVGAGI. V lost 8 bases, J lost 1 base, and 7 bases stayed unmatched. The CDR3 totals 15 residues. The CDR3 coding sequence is TGTGCCAGCCGAAGACTAGCGGGGTTTTCCTACGAGCAGTACTTC. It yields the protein CASRRLAGFSYEQYF.

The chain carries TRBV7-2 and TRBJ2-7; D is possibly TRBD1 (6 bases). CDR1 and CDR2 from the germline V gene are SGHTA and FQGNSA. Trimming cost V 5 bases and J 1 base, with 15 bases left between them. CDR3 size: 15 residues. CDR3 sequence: CASSRTGTLSYEQYF. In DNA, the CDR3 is TGTGCCAGCAGCAGGACCGGGACACTATCCTACGAGCAGTACTTC.

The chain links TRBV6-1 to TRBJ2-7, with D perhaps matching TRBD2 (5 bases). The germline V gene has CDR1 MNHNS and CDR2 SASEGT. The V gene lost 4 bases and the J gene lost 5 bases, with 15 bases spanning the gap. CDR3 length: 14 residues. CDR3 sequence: CASSGAEGADEQYF. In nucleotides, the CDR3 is TGTGCCAGCAGTGGGGCCGAGGGTGCAGACGAGCAGTACTTC.

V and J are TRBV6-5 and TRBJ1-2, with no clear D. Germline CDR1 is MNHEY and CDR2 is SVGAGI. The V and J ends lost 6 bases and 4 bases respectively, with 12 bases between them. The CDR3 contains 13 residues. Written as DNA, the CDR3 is TGTGCCAGCAGGGCCACAGTAGGCTATGGCTACACCTTC. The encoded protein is CASRATVGYGYTF.

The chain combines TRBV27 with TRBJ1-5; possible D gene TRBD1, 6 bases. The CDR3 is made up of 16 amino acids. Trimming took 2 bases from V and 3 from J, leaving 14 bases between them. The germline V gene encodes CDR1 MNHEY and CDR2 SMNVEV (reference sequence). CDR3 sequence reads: CASSLLGTPYNQPQHF. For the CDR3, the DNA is TGTGCCAGCAGTTTACTGGGGACACCATACAATCAGCCCCAGCATTTT.

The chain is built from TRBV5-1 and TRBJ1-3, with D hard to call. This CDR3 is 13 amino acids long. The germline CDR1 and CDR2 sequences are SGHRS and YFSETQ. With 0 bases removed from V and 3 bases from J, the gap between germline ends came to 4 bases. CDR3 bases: TGCGCCAGCAGCTTGGGTAGTGGAAACACCATATATTTT. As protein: CASSLGSGNTIYF.

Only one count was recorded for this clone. CDR3 in DNA: TGTGCCAGCAGGGCGGTCTACGAGCAGTACTTC. This sequence encodes CASRAVYEQYF. The V gene is TRBV6-5, the J gene TRBJ2-7, with D unclear. Germline lookup yields CDR1 MNHEY and CDR2 SVGAGI. CDR3 size: 11 residues. Trimming took off 6 bases at V and 3 bases at J, with 6 bases between the two ends.

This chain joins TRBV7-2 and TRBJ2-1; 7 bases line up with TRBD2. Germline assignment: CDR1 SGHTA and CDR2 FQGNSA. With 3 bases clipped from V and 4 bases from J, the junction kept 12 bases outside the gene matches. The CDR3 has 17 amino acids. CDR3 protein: CASSLRPLAGVYNEQFF. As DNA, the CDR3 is TGTGCCAGCAGCTTGCGGCCCCTTGCGGGAGTATACAATGAGCAGTTCTTC.

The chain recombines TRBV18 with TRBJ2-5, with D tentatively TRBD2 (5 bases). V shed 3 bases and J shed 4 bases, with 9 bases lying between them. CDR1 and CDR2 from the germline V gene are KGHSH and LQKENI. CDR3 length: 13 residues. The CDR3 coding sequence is TGTGCCAGCTCACCCCGGGGTGGAGAGACCCAGTACTTC. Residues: CASSPRGGETQYF.

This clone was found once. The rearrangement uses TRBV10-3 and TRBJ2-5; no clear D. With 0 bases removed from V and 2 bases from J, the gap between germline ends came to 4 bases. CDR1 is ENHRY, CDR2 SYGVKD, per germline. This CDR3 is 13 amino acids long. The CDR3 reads CAISESSQETQYF. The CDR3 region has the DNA TGTGCCATCAGTGAGTCTTCTCAAGAGACCCAGTACTTC.

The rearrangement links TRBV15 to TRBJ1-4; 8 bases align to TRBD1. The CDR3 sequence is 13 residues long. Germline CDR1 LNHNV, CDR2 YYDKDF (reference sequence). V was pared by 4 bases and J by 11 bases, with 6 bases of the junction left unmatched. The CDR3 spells CATSTGQGRKLFF. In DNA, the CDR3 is TGTGCCACCAGCACTGGACAGGGAAGGAAACTGTTTTTT.

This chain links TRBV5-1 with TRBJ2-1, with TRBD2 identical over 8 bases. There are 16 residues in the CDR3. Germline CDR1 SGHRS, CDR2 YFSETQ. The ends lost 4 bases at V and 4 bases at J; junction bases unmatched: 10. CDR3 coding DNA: TGCGCCAGCAGCCCCCCTCGGCTAGCGGGTTACAATGAGCAGTTCTTC. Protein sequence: CASSPPRLAGYNEQFF.

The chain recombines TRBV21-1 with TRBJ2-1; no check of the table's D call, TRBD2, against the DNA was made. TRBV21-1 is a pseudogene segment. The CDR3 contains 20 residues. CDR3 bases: TGTGCCAGCAGCATCCCAGGACTAGCGGGATTCAGAAAGTCCTACAATGAGCAGTTCTTC. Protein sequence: CASSIPGLAGFRKSYNEQFF.

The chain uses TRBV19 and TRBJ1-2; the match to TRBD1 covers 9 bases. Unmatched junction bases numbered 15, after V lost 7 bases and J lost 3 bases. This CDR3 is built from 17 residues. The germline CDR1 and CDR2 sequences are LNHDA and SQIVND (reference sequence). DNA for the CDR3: TGTGCCAGTACCCATTCCGGGCGGGGACAGGGTCACTATGGCTACACCTTC. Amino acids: CASTHSGRGQGHYGYTF.

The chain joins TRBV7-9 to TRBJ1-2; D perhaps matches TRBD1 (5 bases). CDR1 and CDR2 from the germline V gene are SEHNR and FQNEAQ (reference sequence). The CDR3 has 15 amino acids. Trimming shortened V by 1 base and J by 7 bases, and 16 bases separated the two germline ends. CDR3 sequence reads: CASSLERGSVVGYTF. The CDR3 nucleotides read TGTGCCAGCAGCTTAGAACGGGGGTCGGTGGTTGGCTACACCTTC.

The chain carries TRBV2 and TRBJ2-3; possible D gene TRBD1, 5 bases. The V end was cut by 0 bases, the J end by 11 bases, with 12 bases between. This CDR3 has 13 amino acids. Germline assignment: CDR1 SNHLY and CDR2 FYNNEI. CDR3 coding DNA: TGTGCCAGCAGTGAAGCCCCATGGGGCAGGCAGTATTTT. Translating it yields CASSEAPWGRQYF.

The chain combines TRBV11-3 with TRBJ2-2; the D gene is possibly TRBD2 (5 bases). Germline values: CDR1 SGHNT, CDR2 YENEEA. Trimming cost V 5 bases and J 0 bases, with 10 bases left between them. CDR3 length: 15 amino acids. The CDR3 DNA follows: TGTGCCAGCAGCGCGCGAGGGACGAACACCGGGGAGCTGTTTTTT. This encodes CASSARGTNTGELFF.

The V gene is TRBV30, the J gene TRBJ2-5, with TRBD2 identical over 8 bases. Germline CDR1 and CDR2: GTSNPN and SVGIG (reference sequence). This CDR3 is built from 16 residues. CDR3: CALETTSGLFGETQYF. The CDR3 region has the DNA TGTGCTCTGGAAACAACTAGCGGACTATTTGGAGAGACCCAGTACTTC. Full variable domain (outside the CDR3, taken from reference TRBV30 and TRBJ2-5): SQTIHQWPATLVQPVGSPLSLECTVEGTSNPNLYWYRQAAGRGLQLLFYSVGIGQISSEVPQNLSASRPQDRQFILSSKKLLLSDSGFYLCALETTSGLFGETQYFGPGTRLLVL.

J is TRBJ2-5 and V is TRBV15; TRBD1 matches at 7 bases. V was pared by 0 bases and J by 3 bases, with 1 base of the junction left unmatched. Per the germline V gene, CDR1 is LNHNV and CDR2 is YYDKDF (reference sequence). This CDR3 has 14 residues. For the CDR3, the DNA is TGTGCCACCAGCAGAGACAGGGGGAAAGAGACCCAGTACTTC. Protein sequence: CATSRDRGKETQYF. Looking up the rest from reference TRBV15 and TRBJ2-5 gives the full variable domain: DAMVIQNPRYQVTQFGKPVTLSCSQTLNHNVMYWYQQKSSQAPKLLFHYYDKDFNNEADTPDNFQSRRPNTSFCFLDIRSPGLGDTAMYLCATSRDRGKETQYFGPGTRLLVL.

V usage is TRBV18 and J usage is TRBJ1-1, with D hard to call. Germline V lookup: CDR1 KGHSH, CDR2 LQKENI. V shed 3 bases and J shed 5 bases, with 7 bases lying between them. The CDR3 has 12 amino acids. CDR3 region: CASSPLRTEAFF. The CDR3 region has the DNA TGTGCCAGCTCACCCCTCCGGACTGAAGCTTTCTTT. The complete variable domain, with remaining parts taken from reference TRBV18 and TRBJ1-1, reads NAGVMQNPRHLVRRRGQEARLRCSPMKGHSHVYWYRQLPEEGLKFMVYLQKENIIDESGMPKERFSAEFPKEGPSILRIQQVVRGDSAAYFCASSPLRTEAFFGQGTRLTVV.

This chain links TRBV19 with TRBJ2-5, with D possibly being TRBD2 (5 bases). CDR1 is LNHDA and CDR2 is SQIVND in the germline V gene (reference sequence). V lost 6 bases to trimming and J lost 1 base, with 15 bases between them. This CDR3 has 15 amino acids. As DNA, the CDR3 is TGTGCCAGTAGCTCCCTCCTAGCCGGCCAAGAGACCCAGTACTTC. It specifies CASSSLLAGQETQYF. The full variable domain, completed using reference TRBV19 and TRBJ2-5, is DGGITQSPKYLFRKEGQNVTLSCEQNLNHDAMYWYRQDPGQGLRLIYYSQIVNDFQKGDIAEGYSVSREKKESFPLTVTSAQKNPTAFYLCASSSLLAGQETQYFGPGTRLLVL.